This TCR beta chain comes out of a study of human thymus T cells. TCRdb's table, derived via immunoSEQ multiplex PCR, lists solely in-frame clones and lacks some. This table has 120,000 or so clones, approximately 96% appearing once. Germline-derived CDR1 and CDR2 are MDHEN and SYDVKM. The ends were cut back, 3 bases at V and 3 bases at J, with 6 bases in the middle. The CDR3 length is 13 residues. Thymus was obtained from resections taken during corrective heart surgery. Immunologically healthy infants in Finland undergoing congenital heart defect surgery were the donors. On this clone: The target antigen is unknown.

General study points: Unrelated individuals had highly overlapping thymic repertoires, as reported in related research. Usage of V and J genes appeared biased in thymic and blood repertoires.

The receptor comes from a boy younger than two with a congenital heart defect but otherwise immunologically healthy. Sequenced material: thymus tissue. The chain has TRBV28 and TRBJ1-5; the D gene is possibly TRBD1 (6 bases). CDR3 nucleotide sequence: TGTGCCAGCAGTTTGGGGGCCAATCAGCCCCAGCATTTT. Translating it yields CASSLGANQPQHF.